The 5 T cell receptor gamma chains given below trace back to one sample, sequenced in a study of intestinal T cells in coeliac disease. Using 150 to 200 ng of biopsy DNA, TRG was amplified with LymphoTrack primers. TCRdb reapplied CATT to the multiplex PCR reads. The table records 640 or so gamma-chain clones, 40% to 55% of them present only once. For each case, the template was genomic DNA from ten roughly 5.3-µm formalin-fixed paraffin-embedded scrolls. The specimen sequenced was a duodenal biopsy. These receptors were taken from a human donor with celiac disease.

V and J are TRGV10 and TRGJ1 or TRGJ2. TRGV10 is placed among ORFs of uncertain function. Trimming removed 8 bases from V and 3 bases from J; junction bases left unmatched: 8. CDR3 length: 13 amino acids. The DNA for the CDR3 is TGTGCTGCGTGGGAGAGACCTTATTATAAGAAACTCTTT. Its translation: CAAWERPYYKKLF.

By share of the sample, this clone is large. The chain combines TRGV8 with TRGJP1. Unmatched junction bases numbered 4, after V lost 3 bases and J lost 0 bases. The germline gives CDR1 VENAVY, CDR2 YDSYNSRV. This CDR3 is 15 amino acids long. CDR3 nucleotide sequence: TGTGCCACCTGGGATTGGGATACCACTGGTTGGTTCAAGATATTT. Its translation is CATWDWDTTGWFKIF.

Regarding this clone: TCRdb lists the protein of a much larger clone for this DNA, which differs at residue 3, so this is likely a read error; the protein given here is translated from the DNA itself. The gene calls are TRGV9 and TRGJ1 or TRGJ2. The germline V gene encodes CDR1 GITISATS and CDR2 ISYDGTV (reference sequence). The CDR3 is made up of 12 amino acids. The CDR3 nucleotides are TGTGCCTCGTGGGAGGTTTATTATAAGAAACTCTTT. It is translated as CASWEVYYKKLF.

On this clone: This sequence may be a read error, since a much larger clone differs from it by one base. The chain employs TRGV8 and TRGJ1 or TRGJ2. J was trimmed by 12 bases and V by 0 bases; bases with no gene match: 5. Per the germline V gene, CDR1 is VENAVY and CDR2 is YDSYNSRV. The CDR3 contains 11 residues. The CDR3 loop is CATWDRAGKLF. In nucleotides, the CDR3 is TGTGCCACCTGGGATAGGGCTGGGAAACTCTTT.

This chain links TRGV9 with TRGJ1 or TRGJ2. The CDR3 runs to 9 residues. Per germline, CDR1 GITISATS and CDR2 ISYDGTV (reference sequence). V lost 9 bases to trimming and J lost 11 bases; unmatched junction nucleotides: 7. The CDR3 reads CALVGEKLF. The CDR3 DNA reads as TGTGCCTTGGTGGGAGAGAAACTCTTT.